Below, 6 T cell receptor beta chains from the same sample are listed, as sequenced in a study of T-cell memory formation after mild COVID-19 (TCRdb year 2021). Library creation used 5' RACE. The reads were generated on an Illumina NovaSeq 6000. Using fastp trimming at Q25 and MiXCR clonotype assembly, TCRdb reanalyzed the public sequencing data and kept in-frame beta chains. Every CDR3 protein is listed once, alongside the most common genes and DNA of its rows. Here the sample has just over 200,000 distinct CDR3 sequences; roughly 10% occur a single time. The top ten clonotypes cover about 3.8% of the sample. Material: PBMCs or a T cell subset sorted from them (not recorded which). All receptors come from a man between 18 and 35 years old who had mild COVID-19 (a few samples of this study predate the infection). The sample titles of this study are shuffled in the database, so cell type and time point are left out; the donor was told from shared clones.

V usage is TRBV2 and J usage is TRBJ2-1; 11 bases map to TRBD1. The ends lost 6 bases at V and 9 bases at J; junction bases unmatched: 1. CDR3 length: 12 amino acids. Germline V CDR1 and CDR2: SNHLY, FYNNEI. As DNA, the CDR3 is TGTGCCAGCAGAGGGACAGGGGGTGAGCAGTTCTTC. Encoded protein: CASRGTGGEQFF.

The chain combines TRBV20-1 with TRBJ2-1; perhaps TRBD1 as D (6 bases). The germline V and J ends were trimmed by 5 bases and 6 bases, with 8 bases remaining between them. Germline lookup yields CDR1 DFQATT and CDR2 SNEGSKA (reference sequence). The CDR3 totals 11 residues. The CDR3 is CSAGQPNEQFF. CDR3 DNA: TGCAGTGCTGGACAGCCCAATGAGCAGTTCTTC.

This clonotype appeared many times. This chain uses TRBV7-3 with TRBJ2-5; unclear D gene. V was trimmed by 1 base and J by 7 bases, leaving 13 bases between them. The CDR3 length is 14 residues. Germline values: CDR1 SGHTA, CDR2 FQGTGA. CDR3 sequence: CASSLIPGPGTQYF. Written as DNA, the CDR3 is TGTGCCAGCAGCTTAATTCCGGGCCCGGGGACCCAGTACTTC.

In its sample, this clonotype was seen many times. V usage is TRBV28 and J usage is TRBJ1-1, with D perhaps TRBD1 (5 bases). The V end lost 3 bases, the J end lost 4 bases, and 12 bases lay between the germline ends. Germline lookup yields CDR1 MDHEN and CDR2 SYDVKM. The CDR3 is made up of 14 amino acids. In DNA form, the CDR3 reads TGTGCCAGCAGTTTGTCCATTGGGGGCACTGAAGCTTTCTTT. Translating gives CASSLSIGGTEAFF.

The chain links TRBV11-1 to TRBJ2-2; TRBD1 is a possible D gene (5 bases). Germline lookup yields CDR1 SGHAT and CDR2 FQDESV (reference sequence). This CDR3 is 17 amino acids long. V shed 5 bases and J shed 4 bases, with 20 bases lying between them. CDR3: CASSRPPGNGLTGELFF. The CDR3 DNA reads as TGTGCCAGCAGCCGACCCCCAGGGAATGGTCTCACCGGGGAGCTGTTTTTT.

The rearrangement links TRBV23-1 to TRBJ2-7; 7 positions agree with TRBD1. TRBV23-1 is treated as an ORF (open reading frame) with a function not yet certain. This CDR3 region has 18 residues. The ends lost 4 bases at V and 1 base at J; junction bases unmatched: 16. DNA of the CDR3: TGCGCCAGCAGTCTCCCGCCCCGACAGGGACGAATATCCTACGAGCAGTACGTC. Protein: CASSLPPRQGRISYEQYV.